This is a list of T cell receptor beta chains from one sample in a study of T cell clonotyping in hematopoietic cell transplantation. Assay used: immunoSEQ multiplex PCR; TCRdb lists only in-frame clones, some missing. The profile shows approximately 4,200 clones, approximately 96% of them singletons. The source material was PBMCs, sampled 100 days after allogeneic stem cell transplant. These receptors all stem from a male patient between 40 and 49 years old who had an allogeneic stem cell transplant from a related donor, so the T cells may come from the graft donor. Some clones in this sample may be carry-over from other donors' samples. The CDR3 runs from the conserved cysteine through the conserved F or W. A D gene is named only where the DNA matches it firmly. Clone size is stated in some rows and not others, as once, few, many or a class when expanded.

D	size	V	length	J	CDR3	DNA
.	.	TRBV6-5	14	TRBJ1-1	CASSVGQLNTEAFF	TGTGCCAGCAGTGTAGGACAATTGAACACTGAAGCTTTCTTT
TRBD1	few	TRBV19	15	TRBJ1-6	CASSIRDSDNSPLHF	TGTGCCAGTAGTATCCGGGACAGTGATAATTCACCCCTCCACTTT
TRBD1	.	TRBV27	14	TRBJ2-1	CASASQGDYNEQFF	TGTGCCAGCGCTAGTCAGGGGGACTACAATGAGCAGTTCTTC
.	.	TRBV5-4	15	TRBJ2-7	CASSRRFSGAYEQYF	TGTGCCAGCAGCCGTCGATTCTCAGGGGCCTACGAGCAGTACTTC
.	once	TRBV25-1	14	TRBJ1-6	CASTKGGPWAPLHF	TGTGCCAGCACCAAAGGGGGGCCTTGGGCACCCCTCCACTTT
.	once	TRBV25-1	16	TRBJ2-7	CASSAPRGLILHEQYF	TGTGCCAGCAGTGCCCCTAGGGGACTGATCCTTCACGAGCAGTACTTC
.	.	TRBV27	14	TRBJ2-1	CASRRQERLNEQFF	TGTGCCAGCAGACGACAGGAGAGGTTAAATGAGCAGTTCTTC
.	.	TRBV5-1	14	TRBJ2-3	CASSFGVGTDTQYF	TGCGCCAGCAGCTTCGGTGTGGGCACAGATACGCAGTATTTT
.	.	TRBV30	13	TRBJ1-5	CAWSGAGIQPQHF	TGTGCCTGGAGTGGGGCAGGGATTCAGCCCCAGCATTTT
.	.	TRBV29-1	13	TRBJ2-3	CIIRTGVTDTQYF	TGCATCATACGAACGGGAGTAACAGATACGCAGTATTTT
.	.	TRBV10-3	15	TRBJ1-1	CAISDVRPGNTEAFF	TGTGCCATCAGTGATGTGCGTCCAGGAAACACTGAAGCTTTCTTT
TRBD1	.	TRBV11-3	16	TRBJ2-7	CASSLRGQGLIYEQYF	TGTGCCAGCAGCCTGAGGGGACAGGGACTCATCTACGAGCAGTACTTC
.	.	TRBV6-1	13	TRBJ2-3	CASSSGPRDTQYF	TGTGCCAGCAGTTCCGGGCCTAGGGATACGCAGTATTTT
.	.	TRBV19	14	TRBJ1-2	CASSPSGGNYGYTF	TGTGCCAGTAGTCCATCGGGCGGGAACTATGGCTACACCTTC
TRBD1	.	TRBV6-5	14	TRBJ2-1	CASRETGGINEQFF	TGTGCCAGCAGGGAAACAGGGGGCATAAATGAGCAGTTCTTC
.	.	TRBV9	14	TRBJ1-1	CASSVSEMNTEAFF	TGTGCCAGCAGCGTTTCAGAAATGAACACTGAAGCTTTCTTT
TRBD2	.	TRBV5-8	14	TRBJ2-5	CASSLPSGSETQYF	TGTGCCAGCAGCTTACCTAGCGGGAGCGAGACCCAGTACTTC
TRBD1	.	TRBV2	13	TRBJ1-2	CASSGQGASGYTF	TGTGCCAGCAGTGGACAGGGGGCGTCTGGCTACACCTTC
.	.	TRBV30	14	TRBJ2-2	CAWGGPRDTGELFF	TGTGCCTGGGGGGGACCAAGGGACACCGGGGAGCTGTTTTTT
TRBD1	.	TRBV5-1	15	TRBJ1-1	CASSLAGTGITEAFF	TGCGCCAGCAGCTTGGCCGGGACAGGAATCACTGAAGCTTTCTTT
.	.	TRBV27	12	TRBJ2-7	CASWAGVGEQYF	TGTGCCTCCTGGGCAGGGGTCGGCGAGCAGTACTTC
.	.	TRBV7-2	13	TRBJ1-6	CASSSVEDSPLHF	TGTGCCAGCAGCTCGGTGGAGGATTCACCCCTCCACTTT
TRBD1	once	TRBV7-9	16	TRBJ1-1	CASSLQGALKGTEAFF	TGTGCCAGCAGCCTACAGGGGGCCCTCAAGGGCACTGAAGCTTTCTTT